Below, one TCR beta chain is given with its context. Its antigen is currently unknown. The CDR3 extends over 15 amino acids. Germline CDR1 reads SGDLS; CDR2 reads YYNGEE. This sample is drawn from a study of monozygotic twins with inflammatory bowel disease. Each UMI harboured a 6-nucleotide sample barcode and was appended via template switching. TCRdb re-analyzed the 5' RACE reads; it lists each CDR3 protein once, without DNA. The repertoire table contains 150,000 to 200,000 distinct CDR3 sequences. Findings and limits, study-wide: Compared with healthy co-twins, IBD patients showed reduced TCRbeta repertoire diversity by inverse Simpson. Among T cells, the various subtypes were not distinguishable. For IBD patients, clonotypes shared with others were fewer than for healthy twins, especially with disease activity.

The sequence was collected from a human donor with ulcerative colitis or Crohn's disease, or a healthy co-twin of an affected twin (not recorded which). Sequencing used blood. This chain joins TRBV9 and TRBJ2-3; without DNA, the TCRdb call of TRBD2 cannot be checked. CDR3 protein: CASSAGTSGGDTQYF.